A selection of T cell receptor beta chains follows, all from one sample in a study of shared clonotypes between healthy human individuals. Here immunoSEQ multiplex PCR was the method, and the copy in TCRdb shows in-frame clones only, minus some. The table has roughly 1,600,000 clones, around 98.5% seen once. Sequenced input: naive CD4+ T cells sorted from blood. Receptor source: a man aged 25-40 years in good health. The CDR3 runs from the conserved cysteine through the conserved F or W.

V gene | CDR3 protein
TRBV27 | CASDRGSPYEQYF
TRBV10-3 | CAINQQGPSPYEQYF
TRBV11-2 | CASSSGPTGASYTQYF
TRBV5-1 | CASSWDRTYNEQFF
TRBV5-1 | CASSLGQNANYEQYF
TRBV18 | CASSAPGSLEETQYF
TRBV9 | CASSGAFTAGELFF
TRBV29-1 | CSATSGRRGGELFF
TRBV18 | CASSPAGTVGEKLFF
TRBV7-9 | CASSRFGANVLTF
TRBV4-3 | CASSQDNGEGLPYNEQFF
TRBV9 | CASSAGTAQETQYF
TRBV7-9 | CASSGAVAIKKNRNTEAFF
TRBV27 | CASSSATSGGAVQYF
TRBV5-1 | CASSGSGTGRHEQYF
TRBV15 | CATSSPGTPQSTQYF
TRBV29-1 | CSITSVEQFF
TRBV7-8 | CASSLRRLVAGEELFF
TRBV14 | CASSQDPRTSVRDEQFF
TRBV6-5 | CASIGSGDPRQYF
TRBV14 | CASSPFGGAAYNEQFF
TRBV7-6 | CASSLAFQRAPVDEQFF
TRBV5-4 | CASSLDLGLASTDTQYF
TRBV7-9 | CASSPVTPNTEAFF
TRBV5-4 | CASSPLEQETQYF
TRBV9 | CASSVGPSGNYEQYF
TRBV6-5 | CASSYAPMTTEQYF
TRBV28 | CASSLRWTDTQYF
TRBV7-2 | CASSLGVVTEAFF
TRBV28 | CASTAPYEQYF
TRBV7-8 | CASSSNGLVWQETQYF
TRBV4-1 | CASSQVWSGGSEKLFF
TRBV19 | CASSILGPLNTEAFF
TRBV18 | CASSSQLAGLYNEQFF
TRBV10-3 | CAIRITTGRITYNEQFF
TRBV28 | CASFRAGENRGYTF
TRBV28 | CASSLSGKGHTFF
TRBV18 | CASSPPLQFATYTEAFF
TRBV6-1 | CASSERTDYGYTF
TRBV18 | CASSRGDRALYEQYF
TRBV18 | CASSPLSSGMTSYNEQFF
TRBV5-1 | CASSLGLAGGGGQETQYF
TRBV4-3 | CASSQDGSRMNEKLFF
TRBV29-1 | CSVEDRAGRRRYTF
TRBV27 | CASGTRGRADEQYF
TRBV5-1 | CASTLQGFGTEAFF